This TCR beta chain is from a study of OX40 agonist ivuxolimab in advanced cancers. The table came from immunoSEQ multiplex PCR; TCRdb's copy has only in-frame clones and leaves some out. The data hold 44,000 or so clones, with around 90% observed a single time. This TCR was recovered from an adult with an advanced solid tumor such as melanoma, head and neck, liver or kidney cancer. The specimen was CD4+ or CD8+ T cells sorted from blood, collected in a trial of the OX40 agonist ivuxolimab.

The DNA of the CDR3 is TGTGCCAGCAGTTGGACTAGCGGAAGCTCCTACGAGCAGTACTTC. This translates into CASSWTSGSSYEQYF. This sequence joins TRBV6-5 and TRBJ2-7, with TRBD2 matching over 10 bases. Trimming cost V 4 bases and J 0 bases; bases outside gene matches: 3. Germline V gene lookup returns CDR1 MNHEY and CDR2 SVGAGI. There are 15 residues in the CDR3.